What follows describes a single T cell receptor (beta chain). This clone was seen just once. No antigen is known for it. Within one base of it there is no much larger clone, and no base qualities were kept. The sample belongs to a study of blood T cell repertoires in COVID-19 (dated by TCRdb to the early 2020s). Study-wide context: Collaborator samples came from the United States, Italy and Spain and covered acute and convalescent phases of COVID-19. The prospective study material was composed of cDNA or gDNA derived from T cells, B-cell-depleted T cells, or PBMCs. The dataset comprised deeply sampled blood TCRbeta repertoires from subjects exposed to, actively infected with, or recovered from COVID-19. The repertoires were released in a freely available public database intended as a resource for research on the immune response to SARS-CoV-2. Samples were obtained from the ongoing ImmuneRACE study (first 160 participants) and from about 1,300 subjects provided by 6 global collaborators. A de-identified subject ID, COVID-19 status, age in years and sex were almost always included in the sample metadata. Where HLA class I and class II types were available, the types were taken from metadata supplied by the sample provider, not from assay-based typing. On the study overall, not on this receptor specifically: The quantity of clinical and demographic metadata differed by source and by participant and was supplied without curation.

Participants in the prospective study were aged about 18 to 95 years, lived in 20 to 25 United States geographic areas, and enrolled through a virtual design. In the prospective study, participants were assigned to cohorts based on the clinical history participants reported in a screening survey and a study questionnaire. Recovered participants in ImmuneRACE Cohort 3 were defined as having two consecutive negative NP/OP PCR tests, clearance from a healthcare professional, or resolution of symptoms. Each participant in the prospective study had whole blood, serum and a nasopharyngeal or oropharyngeal swab collected by mobile phlebotomists. Participants in the prospective study had the option to provide additional blood draws and questionnaires over a 2-month period. Before DNA extraction, blood samples from the prospective study were shipped at room temperature or frozen. TCRbeta CDR3 regions were amplified from genomic DNA using the immunoSEQ Assay, a bias-controlled multiplex PCR. The original methods were these. Nucleated cell counts per sample were estimated from amplification of reference gene primers within the assay. To quantify the absolute abundance of each unique TCRbeta CDR3 rearrangement, sequence reads were collapsed and filtered. For each sample, productive Simpson clonality was calculated as the square root of Simpson's diversity index across productive rearrangements. TCRdb took this table from immuneACCESS and kept in-frame rearrangements with V and J called. Such tables lack part of the clones; where checked against another copy, unresolved V genes explain under half of the gap, and the rest is unexplained. V and J calls and clone size follow that table, whereas D and trimming were derived from the DNA. This sample lists approximately 300,000 clones; 70% to 90% were detected once. Jointly, the top ten make up over 3.5% of the sample.

The germline V end is reduced by 3 bases and the J end by 8 bases; junction bases left unmatched: 1. From a lookup of the germline V gene (reference sequence), CDR1 and CDR2 are MNHEY and SMNVEV. The CDR3 has 13 amino acids, counting the end cysteine and phenylalanine. Of all the DNA, just the CDR3 is kept, 39 bases in frame from base 1. The sequenced material came from PBMCs or T cells enriched from blood (not recorded which). The receptor was derived from a man younger than 40 who had recovered from COVID-19. Recombination connected TRBV27 to TRBJ1-2, with 12 middle bases fitting TRBD1. The DNA reads as follows: TGTGCCAGCAGTTTCGGGACAGGGGGCGGCTACACCTTC. Translated, it reads CASSFGTGGGYTF.